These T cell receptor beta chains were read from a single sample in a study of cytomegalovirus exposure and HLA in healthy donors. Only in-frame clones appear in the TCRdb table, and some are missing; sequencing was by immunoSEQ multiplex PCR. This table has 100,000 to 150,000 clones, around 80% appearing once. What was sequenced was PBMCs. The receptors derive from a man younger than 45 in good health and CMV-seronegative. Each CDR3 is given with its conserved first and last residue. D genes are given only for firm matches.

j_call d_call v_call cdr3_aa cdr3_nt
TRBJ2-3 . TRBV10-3 CAISEEGRTALTDTQYF TGTGCCATCAGTGAGGAGGGACGGACAGCCCTCACAGATACGCAGTATTTT
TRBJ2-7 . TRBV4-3 CASSQEFSSAREQYF TGCGCCAGCAGCCAAGAATTTAGTAGCGCTCGCGAGCAGTACTTC
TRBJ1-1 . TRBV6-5 CASSYYGTWNTEAFF TGTGCCAGCAGTTACTATGGGACATGGAACACTGAAGCTTTCTTT
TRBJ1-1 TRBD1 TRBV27 CASMLDRTRPEAFF TGTGCCAGCATGCTGGACAGGACGCGCCCTGAAGCTTTCTTT
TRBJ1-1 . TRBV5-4 CASSEDSKMNTEAFF TGTGCCAGCAGCGAAGACAGCAAAATGAACACTGAAGCTTTCTTT
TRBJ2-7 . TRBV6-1 CASSEVPVSYEQYF TGTGCCAGCAGTGAAGTTCCCGTGTCCTACGAGCAGTACTTC
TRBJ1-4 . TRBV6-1 CASIFQANEKLFF TGTGCCAGCATTTTCCAGGCTAATGAAAAACTGTTTTTT
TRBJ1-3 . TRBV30 CAWARVSGNTIYF TGTGCCTGGGCCAGGGTCTCCGGAAACACCATATATTTT
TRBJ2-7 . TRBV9 CASSVDDRTYEQYF TGTGCCAGCAGCGTAGACGACAGGACCTACGAGCAGTACTTC
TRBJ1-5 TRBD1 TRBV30 CAWSLRDRGNQPQHF TGTGCCTGGAGTCTCCGGGACAGGGGCAATCAGCCCCAGCATTTT
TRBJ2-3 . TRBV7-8 CASSPQGYSTDTQYF TGTGCCAGCAGCCCCCAGGGCTATTCCACAGATACGCAGTATTTT
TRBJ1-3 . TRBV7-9 CASSLIQGVDTIYF TGTGCCAGCAGCTTAATCCAGGGTGTAGACACCATATATTTT
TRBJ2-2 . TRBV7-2 CASSLENAITGELFF TGTGCCAGCAGCTTGGAGAACGCGATTACCGGGGAGCTGTTTTTT